These T cell receptor beta chains were read from a single sample in a study of shared clonotypes between healthy human individuals. Measured with immunoSEQ multiplex PCR; TCRdb has only the in-frame clones, and not every one. The sample yields around 2,000,000 clones, approximately 94% seen once. Sequenced input: naive CD8+ T cells sorted from blood. Receptors were obtained from a man aged 18 to 30 in good health. Both conserved end residues are part of each CDR3. A D gene is named only where the DNA matches it firmly. Clone size is shown for a subset of rows, as once, few, many or a class of expanded clone.

V,size,J,D,CDR3,DNA
TRBV4-1,NA,TRBJ2-3,NA,CASSQDLYFTDTQYF,TGCGCCAGCAGCCAAGATCTTTACTTTACAGATACGCAGTATTTT
TRBV6-5,NA,TRBJ2-2,NA,CASWESRVYTGELFF,TGTGCCAGCTGGGAGTCGAGGGTTTACACCGGGGAGCTGTTTTTT
TRBV7-9,NA,TRBJ2-1,TRBD2,CASSLTAGEYNEQFF,TGTGCCAGCAGCTTAACGGCGGGAGAATACAATGAGCAGTTCTTC
TRBV7-2,NA,TRBJ2-5,TRBD2,CASSLGLAVQETQYF,TGTGCCAGCAGCTTAGGACTAGCGGTCCAAGAGACCCAGTACTTC
TRBV5-1,NA,TRBJ2-1,NA,CASSLEGGTYNEQFF,TGCGCCAGCAGCTTGGAGGGAGGAACCTACAATGAGCAGTTCTTC
TRBV28,NA,TRBJ2-7,NA,CASSLRDKTYEQYF,TGTGCCAGCAGTTTAAGGGACAAGACCTACGAGCAGTACTTC
TRBV27,NA,TRBJ1-2,TRBD1,CASSITGDGYGYTF,TGTGCCAGCAGTATTACAGGGGACGGCTATGGCTACACCTTC
TRBV5-4,NA,TRBJ2-7,TRBD1,CASSFPGQGLYEQYF,TGTGCCAGCAGCTTTCCCGGACAGGGTTTGTACGAGCAGTACTTC
TRBV9,NA,TRBJ1-2,NA,CASSVGDTLNYGYTF,TGTGCCAGCAGCGTAGGGGACACCCTTAACTATGGCTACACCTTC
TRBV19,NA,TRBJ2-6,NA,CASSGGISGANVLTF,TGTGCCAGTAGTGGAGGGATCTCTGGGGCCAACGTCCTGACTTTC
TRBV14,NA,TRBJ2-3,NA,CASSQDKWTATQYF,TGTGCCAGCAGCCAAGATAAATGGACTGCTACGCAGTATTTT
TRBV7-2,once,TRBJ2-5,TRBD1,CASSSGTGPPSETQYF,TGTGCCAGCAGCTCCGGGACAGGGCCTCCTTCGGAGACCCAGTACTTC
TRBV6-5,NA,TRBJ2-2,NA,CASSYSNPSNTGELFF,TGTGCCAGCAGTTACTCGAATCCCAGTAACACCGGGGAGCTGTTTTTT
TRBV7-8,NA,TRBJ2-7,NA,CASSLGGAGPYEQYF,TGTGCCAGCAGCTTAGGGGGGGCTGGGCCCTACGAGCAGTACTTC
TRBV7-2,NA,TRBJ2-2,TRBD2,CASSLAQAGENTGELFF,TGTGCCAGCAGCTTAGCCCAAGCGGGAGAGAACACCGGGGAGCTGTTTTTT
TRBV11-3,NA,TRBJ2-2,NA,CASSLDWRGRNTGELFF,TGTGCCAGCAGCTTAGATTGGCGGGGAAGGAACACCGGGGAGCTGTTTTTT
TRBV11-2,NA,TRBJ2-7,NA,CASSSDPSSYEQYF,TGTGCCAGCAGCTCAGACCCAAGCTCCTACGAGCAGTACTTC
TRBV7-8,NA,TRBJ2-7,NA,CASSLLGGPSTYEQYF,TGTGCCAGCAGCTTATTGGGGGGGCCAAGCACCTACGAGCAGTACTTC
TRBV7-9,NA,TRBJ2-7,NA,CASSLAGSEQYF,TGTGCCAGCAGCTTAGCAGGGAGCGAGCAGTACTTC
TRBV6-5,NA,TRBJ2-7,NA,CASSYEDSGAYEQYF,TGTGCCAGCAGTTACGAGGATAGCGGCGCCTACGAGCAGTACTTC
TRBV6-1,NA,TRBJ2-7,TRBD2,CASSDYSGTSGAYEQYF,TGTGCCAGCAGTGACTATAGTGGGACTAGCGGGGCATACGAGCAGTACTTC
TRBV13,NA,TRBJ2-5,TRBD2,CASSLVAGGLQETQYF,TGTGCCAGCAGCTTAGTAGCGGGGGGTCTCCAAGAGACCCAGTACTTC
TRBV7-9,NA,TRBJ2-7,TRBD2,CASSFSTSGIYEQYF,TGTGCCAGCAGCTTCTCGACTAGCGGGATCTACGAGCAGTACTTC
TRBV28,NA,TRBJ2-7,NA,CASSTGGDYEQYF,TGTGCCAGCAGTACTGGTGGAGACTACGAGCAGTACTTC
TRBV5-6,NA,TRBJ1-1,TRBD1,CASSPGTGRTEAFF,TGTGCCAGCAGCCCCGGGACAGGGAGGACTGAAGCTTTCTTT
TRBV6-5,NA,TRBJ1-1,NA,CASSYIPGVGTEAFF,TGTGCCAGCAGTTACATCCCAGGGGTGGGCACTGAAGCTTTCTTT
TRBV5-6,NA,TRBJ2-7,TRBD2,CASSLVPAGPYEQYF,TGTGCCAGCAGCTTGGTTCCAGCGGGGCCCTACGAGCAGTACTTC
TRBV14,NA,TRBJ2-7,NA,CASSQHVGAGFSYEQYF,TGTGCCAGCAGCCAACATGTCGGGGCGGGGTTCTCCTACGAGCAGTACTTC
TRBV4-1,NA,TRBJ1-1,NA,CASSLEGLLITEAFF,TGCGCCAGCAGCCTTGAGGGCCTACTTATCACTGAAGCTTTCTTT